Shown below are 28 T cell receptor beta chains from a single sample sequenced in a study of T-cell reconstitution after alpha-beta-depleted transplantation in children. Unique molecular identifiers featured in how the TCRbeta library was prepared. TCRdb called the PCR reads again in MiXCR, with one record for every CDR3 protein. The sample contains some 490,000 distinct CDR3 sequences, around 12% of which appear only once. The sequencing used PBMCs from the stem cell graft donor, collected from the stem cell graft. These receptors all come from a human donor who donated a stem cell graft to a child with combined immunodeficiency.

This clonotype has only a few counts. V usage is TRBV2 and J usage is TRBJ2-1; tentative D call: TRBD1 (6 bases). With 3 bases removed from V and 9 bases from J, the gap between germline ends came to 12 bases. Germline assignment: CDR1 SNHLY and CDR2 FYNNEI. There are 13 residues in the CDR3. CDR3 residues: CASSEGAGSEQFF. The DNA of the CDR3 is TGTGCCAGCAGTGAGGGGGCAGGGAGTGAGCAGTTCTTC.

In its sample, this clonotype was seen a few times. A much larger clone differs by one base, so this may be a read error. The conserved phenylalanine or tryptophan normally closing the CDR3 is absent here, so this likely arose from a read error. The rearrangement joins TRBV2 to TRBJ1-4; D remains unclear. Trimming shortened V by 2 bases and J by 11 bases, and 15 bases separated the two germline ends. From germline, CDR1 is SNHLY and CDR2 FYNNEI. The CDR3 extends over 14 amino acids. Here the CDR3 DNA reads TGTGCCAGCAGTGAATTGGGAAAGGTTGGGAAACTGTTTCTT. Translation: CASSELGKVGKLFL.

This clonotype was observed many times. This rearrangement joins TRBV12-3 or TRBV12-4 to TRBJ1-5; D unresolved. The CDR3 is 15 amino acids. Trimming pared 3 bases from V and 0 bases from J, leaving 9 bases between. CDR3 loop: CASSLDPHSNQPQHF. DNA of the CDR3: TGTGCCAGCAGTTTGGACCCGCATAGCAATCAGCCCCAGCATTTT.

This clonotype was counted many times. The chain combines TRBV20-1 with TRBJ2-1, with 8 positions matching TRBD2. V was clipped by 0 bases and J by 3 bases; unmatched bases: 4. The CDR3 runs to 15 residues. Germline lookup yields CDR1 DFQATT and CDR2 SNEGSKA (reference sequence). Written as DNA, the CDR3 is TGCAGTGCTAGAGAGCGGGGGGACCTCTACAATGAGCAGTTCTTC. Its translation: CSARERGDLYNEQFF.

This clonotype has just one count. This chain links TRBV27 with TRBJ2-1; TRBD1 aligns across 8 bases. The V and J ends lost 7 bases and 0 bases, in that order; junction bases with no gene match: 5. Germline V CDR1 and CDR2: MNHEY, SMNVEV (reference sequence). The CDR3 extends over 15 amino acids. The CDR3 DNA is TGTGCCAGCACCTCAGGGGGCAACTCCTACAATGAGCAGTTCTTC. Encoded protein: CASTSGGNSYNEQFF.

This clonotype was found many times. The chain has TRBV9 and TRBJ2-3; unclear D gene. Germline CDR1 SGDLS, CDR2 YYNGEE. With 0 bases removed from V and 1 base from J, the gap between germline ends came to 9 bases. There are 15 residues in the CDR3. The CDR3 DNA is TGTGCCAGCAGCGTAGTGACGGTCGGCACAGATACGCAGTATTTT. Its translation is CASSVVTVGTDTQYF.

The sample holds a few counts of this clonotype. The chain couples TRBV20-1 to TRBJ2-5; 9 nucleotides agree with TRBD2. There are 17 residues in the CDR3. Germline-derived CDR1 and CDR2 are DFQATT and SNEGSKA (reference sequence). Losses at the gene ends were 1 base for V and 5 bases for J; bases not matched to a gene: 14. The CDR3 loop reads CSARGWATSGGTETQYF. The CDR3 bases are TGCAGTGCTAGAGGTTGGGCGACTAGCGGAGGCACGGAGACCCAGTACTTC.

CDR3 region: CASSLLRGGRNEQFF. The DNA for the CDR3 is TGTGCCAGCAGCTTACTCCGGGGGGGCAGGAATGAGCAGTTCTTC. This chain joins TRBV7-3 and TRBJ2-1; 8 bases line up with TRBD2. The CDR3 length is 15 residues. Looked up from germline, CDR1 is SGHTA and CDR2 is FQGTGA. Trimming removed 2 bases from V and 7 bases from J; junction bases left unmatched: 7. The entire variable domain, with the rest obtained from reference TRBV7-3 and TRBJ2-1, is as follows: GAGVSQTPSNKVTEKGKYVELRCDPISGHTALYWYRQSLGQGPEFLIYFQGTGAADDSGLPNDRFFAVRPEGSVSTLKIQRTERGDSAVYLCASSLLRGGRNEQFFGPGTRLTVL.

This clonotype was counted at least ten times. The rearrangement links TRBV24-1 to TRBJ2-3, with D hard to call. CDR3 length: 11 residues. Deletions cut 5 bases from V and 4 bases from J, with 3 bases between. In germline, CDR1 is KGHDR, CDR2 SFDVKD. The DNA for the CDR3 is TGTGCCACCAGTGCAGCAGATACGCAGTATTTT. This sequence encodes CATSAADTQYF.

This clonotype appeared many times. This chain's CDR3 is CASRLASGYEQYF. The DNA of the CDR3 is TGTGCCAGCCGACTGGCTAGCGGCTACGAGCAGTACTTC. This sequence joins TRBV7-9 and TRBJ2-7, with TRBD2 matching 7 bases. V was clipped by 8 bases and J by 3 bases; unmatched bases: 7. Germline values: CDR1 SEHNR, CDR2 FQNEAQ (reference sequence). There are 13 residues in the CDR3.

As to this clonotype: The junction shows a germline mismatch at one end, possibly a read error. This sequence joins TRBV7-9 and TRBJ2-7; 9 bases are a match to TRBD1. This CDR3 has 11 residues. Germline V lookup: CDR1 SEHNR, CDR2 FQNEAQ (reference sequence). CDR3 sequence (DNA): TGTGCCAGCAGCTTTGGCCGGGACAGGGACTTC. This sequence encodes CASSFGRDRDF.

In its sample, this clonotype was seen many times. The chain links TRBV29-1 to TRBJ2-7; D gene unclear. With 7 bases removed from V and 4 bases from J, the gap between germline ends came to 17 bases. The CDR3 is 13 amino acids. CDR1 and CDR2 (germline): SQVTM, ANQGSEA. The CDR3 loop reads CSAQIQAGYEQYF. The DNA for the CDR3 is TGCAGCGCCCAGATCCAGGCTGGGTACGAGCAGTACTTC.

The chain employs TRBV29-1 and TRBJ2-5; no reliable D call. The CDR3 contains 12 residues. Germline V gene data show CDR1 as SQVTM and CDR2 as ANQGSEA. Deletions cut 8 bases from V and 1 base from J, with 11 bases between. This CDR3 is CSSGRSQETQYF. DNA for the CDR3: TGCAGCTCAGGTCGCAGCCAAGAGACCCAGTACTTC. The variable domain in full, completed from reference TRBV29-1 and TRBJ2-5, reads SAVISQKPSRDICQRGTSLTIQCQVDSQVTMMFWYRQQPGQSLTLIATANQGSEATYESGFVIDKFPISRPNLTFSTLTVSNMSPEDSSIYLCSSGRSQETQYFGPGTRLLVL.

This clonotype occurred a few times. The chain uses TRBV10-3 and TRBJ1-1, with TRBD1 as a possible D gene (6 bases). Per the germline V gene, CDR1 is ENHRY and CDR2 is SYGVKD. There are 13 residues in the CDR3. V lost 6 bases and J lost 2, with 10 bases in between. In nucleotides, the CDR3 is TGTGCCATCAGAAGGGACACCAACACTGAAGCTTTCTTT. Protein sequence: CAIRRDTNTEAFF.

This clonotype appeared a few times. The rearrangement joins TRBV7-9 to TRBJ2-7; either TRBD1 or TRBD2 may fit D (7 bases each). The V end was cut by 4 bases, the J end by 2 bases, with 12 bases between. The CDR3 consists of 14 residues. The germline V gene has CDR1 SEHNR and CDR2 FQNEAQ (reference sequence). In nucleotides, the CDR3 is TGTGCCAGCAGCTGGGAGGGGGCCCCCTACGAGCAGTACTTC. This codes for CASSWEGAPYEQYF.

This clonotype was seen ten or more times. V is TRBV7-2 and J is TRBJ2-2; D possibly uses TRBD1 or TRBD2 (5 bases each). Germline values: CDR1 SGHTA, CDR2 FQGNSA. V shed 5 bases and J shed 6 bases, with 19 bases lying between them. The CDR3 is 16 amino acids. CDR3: CASSRDKGRASGELFF. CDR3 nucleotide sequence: TGTGCCAGCAGCCGGGATAAGGGGCGGGCGTCCGGGGAGCTGTTTTTT.

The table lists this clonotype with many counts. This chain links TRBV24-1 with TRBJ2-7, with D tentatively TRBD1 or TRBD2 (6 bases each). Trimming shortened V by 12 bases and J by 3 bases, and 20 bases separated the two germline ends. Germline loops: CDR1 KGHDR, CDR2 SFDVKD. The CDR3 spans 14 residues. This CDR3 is CAPTQEGGVYEQYF. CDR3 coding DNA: TGTGCCCCTACTCAGGAGGGGGGCGTCTACGAGCAGTACTTC.

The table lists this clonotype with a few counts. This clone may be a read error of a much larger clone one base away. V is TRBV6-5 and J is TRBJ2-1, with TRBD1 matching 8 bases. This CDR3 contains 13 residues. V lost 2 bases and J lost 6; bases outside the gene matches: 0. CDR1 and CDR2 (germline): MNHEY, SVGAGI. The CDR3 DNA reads TGTGCCAGCAGTTACGGACAGGGCAATGAGCAGTTCTTC. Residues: CASSYGQGNEQFF.

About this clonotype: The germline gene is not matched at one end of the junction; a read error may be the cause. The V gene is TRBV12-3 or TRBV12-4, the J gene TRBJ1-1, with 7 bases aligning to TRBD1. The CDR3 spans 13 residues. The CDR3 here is CSSSLTRQGEAFF. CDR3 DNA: TGTTCCAGCAGTTTAACCCGACAGGGAGAAGCTTTCTTT.

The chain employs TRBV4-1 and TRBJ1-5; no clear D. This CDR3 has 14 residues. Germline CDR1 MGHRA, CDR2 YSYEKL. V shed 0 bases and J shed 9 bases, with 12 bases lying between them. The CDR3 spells CASSQEGGRRPQHF. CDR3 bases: TGCGCCAGCAGCCAAGAAGGAGGACGGCGGCCCCAGCATTTT.

The CDR3 region has the DNA TGTGCCAGCAGCTTACTACCCCAGGGGCGGTCCCCCTACGAGCAGTACTTC. It translates to CASSLLPQGRSPYEQYF. The genes are TRBV7-8 and TRBJ2-7; possible D gene TRBD1, 6 bases. The CDR3 covers 17 residues. Germline V gene lookup returns CDR1 SGHVS and CDR2 FQNEAQ. Trimming removed 2 bases from V and 2 bases from J, with 19 bases in between.

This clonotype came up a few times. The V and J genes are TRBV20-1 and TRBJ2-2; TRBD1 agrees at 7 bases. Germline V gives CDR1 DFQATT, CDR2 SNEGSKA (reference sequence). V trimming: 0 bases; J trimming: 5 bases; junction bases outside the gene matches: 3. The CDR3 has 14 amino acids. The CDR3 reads CSARDMTGTGELFF. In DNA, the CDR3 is TGCAGTGCTAGAGATATGACAGGGACCGGGGAGCTGTTTTTT.

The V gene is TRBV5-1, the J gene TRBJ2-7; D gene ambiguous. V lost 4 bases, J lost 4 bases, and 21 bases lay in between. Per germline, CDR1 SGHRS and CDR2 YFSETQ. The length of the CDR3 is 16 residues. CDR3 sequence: CASSPLTTGVSYEQYF. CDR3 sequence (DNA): TGCGCCAGCAGCCCACTGACAACTGGGGTCTCGTACGAGCAGTACTTC. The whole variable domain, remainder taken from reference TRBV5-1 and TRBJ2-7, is KAGVTQTPRYLIKTRGQQVTLSCSPISGHRSVSWYQQTPGQGLQFLFEYFSETQRNKGNFPGRFSGRQFSNSRSEMNVSTLELGDSALYLCASSPLTTGVSYEQYFGPGTRLTVT.

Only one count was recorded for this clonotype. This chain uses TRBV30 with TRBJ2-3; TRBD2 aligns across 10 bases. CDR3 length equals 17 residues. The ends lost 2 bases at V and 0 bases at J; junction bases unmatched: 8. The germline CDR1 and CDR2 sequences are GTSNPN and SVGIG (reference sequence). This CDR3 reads CAWSPHPGLASTDTQYF. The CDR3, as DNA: TGTGCCTGGAGTCCACACCCGGGACTAGCGAGCACAGATACGCAGTATTTT.

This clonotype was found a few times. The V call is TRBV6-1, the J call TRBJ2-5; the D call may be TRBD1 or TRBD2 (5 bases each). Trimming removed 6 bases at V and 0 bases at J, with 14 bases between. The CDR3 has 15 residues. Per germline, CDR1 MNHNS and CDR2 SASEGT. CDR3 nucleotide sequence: TGTGCCAGCAGAAAAGGGGACCGCGACCAAGAGACCCAGTACTTC. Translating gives CASRKGDRDQETQYF.

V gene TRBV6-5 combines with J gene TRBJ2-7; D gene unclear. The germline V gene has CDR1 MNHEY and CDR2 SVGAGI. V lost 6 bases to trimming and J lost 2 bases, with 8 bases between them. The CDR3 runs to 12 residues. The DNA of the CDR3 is TGTGCCAGCAGGGTTGGGGCCTACGAGCAGTACTTC. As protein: CASRVGAYEQYF.

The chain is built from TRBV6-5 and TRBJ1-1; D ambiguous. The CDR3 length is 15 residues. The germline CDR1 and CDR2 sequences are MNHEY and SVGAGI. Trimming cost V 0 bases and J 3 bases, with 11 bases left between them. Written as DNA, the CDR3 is TGTGCCAGCAGTTACTCGAACTTGTGGGACACTGAAGCTTTCTTT. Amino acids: CASSYSNLWDTEAFF.

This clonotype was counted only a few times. This CDR3 is CASSLGRTGREEQYF. Written as DNA, the CDR3 is TGTGCCAGCAGCTTGGGCCGGACAGGGAGAGAAGAGCAGTACTTC. The V gene is TRBV5-5, the J gene TRBJ2-7, with TRBD1 identical over 8 bases. The germline V gene has CDR1 SGHKS and CDR2 YYEKEE (reference sequence). Trimming at V came to 0 bases and at J to 7 bases, leaving 9 bases not matched to a gene. This CDR3 contains 15 residues.